Detailed here is one T cell receptor beta chain. Its antigen is still unknown. These data belong to a study of T cell repertoires in cytomegalovirus infection. The overall study: CMV epitopes that were recently identified and HLA-C-restricted were used alongside well-studied HLA-B-restricted ones. An indication of both CMV infection and matching HLA type came from public TCR beta signatures.

Study results and limitations: Dominant in the ex vivo response were TCR beta clonotypes restricted by HLA-C and specific for CMV.

CDR1 is SGHTA, CDR2 FQGNSA, per germline. The CDR3 totals 14 residues. The germline V and J ends were trimmed by 5 bases and 8 bases, with 16 bases remaining between them. Each CDR3 protein is one row after TCRdb ran MiXCR on the reads. The sample yields 450,000 to 600,000 distinct CDR3 sequences, approximately 46% seen once. This TCR derives from a human donor in good health (CMV status not recorded). Some clones in this sample may be carry-over from other donors' samples. The chain uses TRBV7-2 and TRBJ2-1; possible D gene TRBD1, 5 bases. The sequences come from cultured PBMCs, collected from culture after CMV antigen stimulation. The CDR3 loop reads CASSVTWAGHEQFF. The CDR3 DNA follows: TGTGCCAGCAGCGTTACGTGGGCAGGGCATGAGCAGTTCTTC.